This entry lists 15 T cell receptor beta chains sequenced from one sample in a study of cytotoxic CD8 clonotypes in ibrutinib-treated CLL. Profiled with immunoSEQ multiplex PCR; TCRdb holds only in-frame clones, not every one. The sample yields about 9,400 clones, 61% seen once. The source was PBMCs, collected before ibrutinib treatment. These receptors were obtained from a human donor with chronic lymphocytic leukemia.

In this sample, this clone turned up once. V usage is TRBV4-1 and J usage is TRBJ2-3, with TRBD2 as a possible D gene (6 bases). Germline lookup yields CDR1 MGHRA and CDR2 YSYEKL. Trimming took 3 bases from V and 0 from J, leaving 19 bases between them. This CDR3 spans 18 amino acids. The CDR3, as DNA: TGCGCCAGCAGCCAGATCCTCGGGAGCAGGGATAGCACAGATACGCAGTATTTT. Translating gives CASSQILGSRDSTDTQYF.

The chain couples TRBV7-9 to TRBJ1-1; D gene uncertain. The germline V gene has CDR1 SEHNR and CDR2 FQNEAQ (reference sequence). The CDR3 contains 14 residues. V dropped 5 bases and J dropped 2 bases, with 12 bases sitting between them. The CDR3 DNA is TGTGCCAGCAGCCGAACGGGGAGTAACACTGAAGCTTTCTTT. This gives the protein CASSRTGSNTEAFF.

V gene TRBV6-1 combines with J gene TRBJ2-7; 7 bases are shared with TRBD1. The ends lost 6 bases at V and 2 bases at J; junction bases unmatched: 7. In germline, CDR1 is MNHNS, CDR2 SASEGT. This CDR3 region has 14 residues. The CDR3 DNA reads TGTGCCAGCAGCTTGACAGGGAGTACCTACGAGCAGTACTTC. Translating gives CASSLTGSTYEQYF.

This chain connects TRBV2 to TRBJ2-7; the D gene is possibly TRBD2 (7 bases). Germline values: CDR1 SNHLY, CDR2 FYNNEI. The V end was cut by 4 bases, the J end by 5 bases, with 15 bases between. There are 14 residues in the CDR3. The DNA for the CDR3 is TGTGCCAGCAGTGTGGGAGGGACAAGTGACGAGCAGTACTTC. It codes for CASSVGGTSDEQYF.

The V and J genes are TRBV5-1 and TRBJ2-7; D unclear. V shed 2 bases and J shed 3 bases, with 9 bases lying between them. The CDR3 runs 13 residues. Germline loops: CDR1 SGHRS, CDR2 YFSETQ. The CDR3 reads CASSLDFLYEQYF. CDR3 coding DNA: TGCGCCAGCAGCTTAGACTTCCTCTACGAGCAGTACTTC.

The rearrangement joins TRBV19 to TRBJ1-2; 9 bases align to TRBD1. This CDR3 spans 14 amino acids. CDR1 is LNHDA, CDR2 SQIVND, per germline (reference sequence). Germline trimming cut 5 bases from V and 1 base from J; bases unmatched to any gene: 2. The CDR3 loop is CASSPGQGNYGYTF. The CDR3 DNA is TGTGCCAGTAGTCCGGGACAGGGTAACTATGGCTACACCTTC.

The chain couples TRBV9 to TRBJ1-1; D gene unclear. V was shortened by 4 bases and J by 5 bases, with 12 bases between the two germline ends. Germline CDR1 SGDLS, CDR2 YYNGEE. The CDR3 runs 13 residues. The DNA for the CDR3 is TGTGCCAGCAGCCCCCCCGGATGGACTGAAGCTTTCTTT. Amino acid sequence: CASSPPGWTEAFF.

V is TRBV5-6 and J is TRBJ2-7; possibly TRBD2 for D (6 bases). Trimming took 2 bases from V and 3 from J, leaving 15 bases between them. The germline CDR1 and CDR2 sequences are SGHDT and YYEEEE. This CDR3 has 15 residues. CDR3 nucleotides: TGTGCCAGCAGCTTCATTCCCGGGAGCAACTACGAGCAGTACTTC. Its protein product is CASSFIPGSNYEQYF.

The chain combines TRBV6-1 with TRBJ2-7; 9 bases line up with TRBD1. This CDR3 is built from 15 residues. The V and J ends lost 1 base and 3 bases, in that order; junction bases with no gene match: 4. The germline CDR1 and CDR2 sequences are MNHNS and SASEGT. The CDR3 here is CASSEVGTGNYEQYF. DNA of the CDR3: TGTGCCAGCAGTGAAGTCGGGACAGGGAACTACGAGCAGTACTTC.

This chain connects TRBV15 to TRBJ1-4; 7 bases agree with TRBD1. From germline, CDR1 is LNHNV and CDR2 YYDKDF (reference sequence). The CDR3 extends over 15 amino acids. V dropped 5 bases and J dropped 5; count of bases not matched to a gene: 8. The CDR3 sequence: CATSGRQGRNEKLFF. The CDR3 nucleotides read TGTGCCACCAGCGGAAGACAGGGTCGAAATGAAAAACTGTTTTTT.

The chain carries TRBV5-1 and TRBJ2-3; a possible D gene is TRBD2 (6 bases). CDR1 SGHRS and CDR2 YFSETQ come from the germline V gene. The CDR3 has 16 residues. Trimming took 1 base from V and 5 from J, leaving 17 bases between them. Here the CDR3 reads CASSLRDSGVGDTQYF. As DNA, the CDR3 is TGCGCCAGCAGCTTGAGGGATAGCGGAGTGGGAGATACGCAGTATTTT. The whole variable domain, filled in from reference TRBV5-1 and TRBJ2-3, reads KAGVTQTPRYLIKTRGQQVTLSCSPISGHRSVSWYQQTPGQGLQFLFEYFSETQRNKGNFPGRFSGRQFSNSRSEMNVSTLELGDSALYLCASSLRDSGVGDTQYFGPGTRLTVL.

This clone has more than one count but fewer than ten. The chain combines TRBV9 with TRBJ1-6, with 8 bases aligning to TRBD1. CDR3 length: 15 amino acids. The V segment lost 0 bases and the J segment 8 bases; nucleotides outside the gene matches: 4. Germline V gene lookup returns CDR1 SGDLS and CDR2 YYNGEE. CDR3: CASSVGRGLHSPLHF. In DNA form, the CDR3 reads TGTGCCAGCAGCGTAGGCAGGGGGCTTCATTCACCCCTCCACTTT.

The CDR3 loop reads CSAREDYEQYF. DNA of the CDR3: TGCAGTGCTAGGGAAGATTACGAGCAGTACTTC. The rearrangement joins TRBV20-1 to TRBJ2-7, with no clear D. This CDR3 comprises 11 residues. Germline lookup yields CDR1 DFQATT and CDR2 SNEGSKA (reference sequence). V was cut by 3 bases and J by 4 bases, with 7 bases left in between.

The chain has TRBV9 and TRBJ1-1; D remains ambiguous. The CDR3 contains 12 residues. V dropped 4 bases and J dropped 6 bases, with 10 bases sitting between them. CDR1 and CDR2 from the germline V gene are SGDLS and YYNGEE. The CDR3 loop is CASSPNMAEAFF. CDR3 in DNA: TGTGCCAGCAGCCCCAATATGGCTGAAGCTTTCTTT.

V usage is TRBV19 and J usage is TRBJ2-7, with TRBD2 as a possible D gene (6 bases). There are 15 residues in the CDR3. The V gene lost 4 bases and the J gene lost 1 base, with 14 bases spanning the gap. The germline V gene encodes CDR1 LNHDA and CDR2 SQIVND (reference sequence). The CDR3 loop reads CASSTTGSPSYEQYF. DNA of the CDR3: TGTGCCAGTAGTACAACCGGGAGTCCTTCCTACGAGCAGTACTTC.